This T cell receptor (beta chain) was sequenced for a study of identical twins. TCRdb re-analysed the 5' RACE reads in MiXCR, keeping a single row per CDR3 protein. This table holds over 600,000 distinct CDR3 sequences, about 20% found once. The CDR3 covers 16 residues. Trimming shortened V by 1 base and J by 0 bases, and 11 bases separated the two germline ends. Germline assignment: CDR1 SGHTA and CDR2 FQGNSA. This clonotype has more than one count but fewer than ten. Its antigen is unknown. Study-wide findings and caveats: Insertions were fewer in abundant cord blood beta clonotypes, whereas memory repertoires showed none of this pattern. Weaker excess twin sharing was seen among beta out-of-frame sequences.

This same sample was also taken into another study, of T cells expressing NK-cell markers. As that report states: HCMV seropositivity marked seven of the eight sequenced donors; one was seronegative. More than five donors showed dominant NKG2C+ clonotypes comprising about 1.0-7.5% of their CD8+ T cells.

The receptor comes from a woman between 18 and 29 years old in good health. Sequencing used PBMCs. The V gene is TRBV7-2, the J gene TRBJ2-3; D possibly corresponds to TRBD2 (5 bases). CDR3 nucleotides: TGTGCCAGCAGCTTAGGTAGCGCTGCTAGCACAGATACGCAGTATTTT. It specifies CASSLGSAASTDTQYF.